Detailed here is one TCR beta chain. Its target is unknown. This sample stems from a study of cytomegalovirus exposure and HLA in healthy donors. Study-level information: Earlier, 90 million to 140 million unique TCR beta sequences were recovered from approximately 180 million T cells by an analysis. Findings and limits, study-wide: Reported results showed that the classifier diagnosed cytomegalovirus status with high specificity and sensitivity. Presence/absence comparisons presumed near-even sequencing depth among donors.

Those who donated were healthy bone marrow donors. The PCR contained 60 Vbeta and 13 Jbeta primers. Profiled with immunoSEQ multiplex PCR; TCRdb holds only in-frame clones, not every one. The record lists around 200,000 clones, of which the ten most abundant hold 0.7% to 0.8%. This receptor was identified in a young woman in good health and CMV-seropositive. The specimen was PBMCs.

Here the CDR3 DNA reads TGTGCCAACCTAGCGGGGACCTACGAGCAGTACTTC. Translated, it gives CANLAGTYEQYF. The chain links TRBV6-5 to TRBJ2-7; the match to TRBD2 covers 9 bases. V lost 10 bases, J lost 2 bases, and 3 bases stayed unmatched. The V gene's germline CDR1 is MNHEY and CDR2 SVGAGI. This CDR3 comprises 12 residues.